What follows describes a single T cell receptor (beta chain). Its target antigen remains unknown. No base-level quality is on record; no much larger clone is a single base apart. This entry comes from a study of identical twins (dated by TCRdb to 2015 to 2016). General notes on the study: To test whether fetal clonotypes persist, the study used deep sequencing on TCR alpha and beta repertoires from monozygotic twins, unrelated adults of various ages, and cord blood. To rule out contamination, replicate twin experiments were performed at different times with different library preparation protocols.

Library preparation was by 5' RACE. For sequencing, an Illumina HiSeq 2000 was employed. Template switching introduced a universal primer binding site; the final cDNA contained a unique molecular identifier, enabling accurate counting of TCR cDNA molecules. Specific primers in the conserved constant-segment region were used to synthesize first-strand cDNA for the TCR alpha and beta chains. To control for contamination, each cDNA library was double barcoded with a SMART-Mk sample barcode plus Illumina barcodes. TruSeq adapter sequences and Illumina sample barcodes were added in two successive PCR steps. TCR alpha and beta cDNA libraries were sequenced on the Illumina HiSeq platform with custom primers. For the original study's pipeline: MiGEC was used to process raw reads and extract unique molecular identifiers, and MiXCR was used to find CDR3 positions. For each individual, recombination models were inferred using an EM algorithm with the repgenHMM and IGoR tools. The tcR package in R was used for shared clonotype analysis, with sharing normalized by the product of cloneset sizes. To study raw recombination free of thymic and clonal selection effects, out-of-frame nonproductive sequences were analyzed. The raw public reads went through TCRdb reprocessing: fastp at Q25, MiXCR clone calling, in-frame beta chains kept. Each record represents a unique CDR3 protein, reported with the most common genes and DNA among its rows. The V and J calls and clone size are TCRdb's, not the authors'. The table for this sample lists 1,800,000 or so distinct CDR3 sequences; around 33% of them were counted only once. The ten largest clones capture approximately 0.25% of the sample.

What the authors observed across the whole study: The excess sharing between twins in beta out-of-frame sequences was weaker because fewer shared sequences reduced the signal-to-noise ratio. Compared with coincidental sharing between unrelated individuals, out-of-frame TCR alpha sequences shared between twins showed an excess of sequences with low generation probability. Recombination models systematically underestimated out-of-frame TCR alpha sharing in monozygotic twins but agreed with sharing between unrelated individuals. Invariant T cells such as MAIT and iNKT could partly confound zero-insertion analyses, although diverse VJ usage argued against such confounding for most clonotypes. Fewer insertions were carried by abundant cord blood beta clonotypes, a similar but weaker trend appeared in young adult naive repertoires, and no such trend appeared in memory repertoires. Because the same donors could not be followed over many years, conclusions were based on cross-sectional statistical analysis.

The CDR3, cysteine through phenylalanine, is 15 amino acids long. CDR3 DNA is the only sequence kept; it has 45 bases, read in frame from the first base. The germline V gene yields MNHEY for CDR1 and SVGAGI for CDR2. The germline V end is reduced by 2 bases and the J end by 6 bases; junction bases left unmatched: 1. All donors were healthy Caucasians. The sample was cord blood. The chain is encoded by TRBV6-5 joined to TRBJ1-4; 12 central bases correspond to TRBD1. This receptor was obtained from a newborn girl in good health. The CDR3 protein is CASSYGTGGYEKLFF. The sequence in DNA is TGTGCCAGCAGTTACGGGACAGGGGGCTATGAAAAACTGTTTTTT.